One and the same sample provided the 29 T cell receptor beta chains below, sequenced in a study of PD-L1 blockade in urothelial cancer. The time point is: pretreatment peripheral blood. Clones were read by immunoSEQ multiplex PCR, and TCRdb kept only the in-frame ones, dropping some. This table holds 130,000 or so clones, about four fifths found once. Specimen: PBMCs, collected around atezolizumab (anti-PD-L1) treatment. Every receptor here comes from a man aged 50 to 60 with urothelial cancer.

The rearrangement links TRBV4-2 to TRBJ2-7; weak D call: TRBD1 (5 bases). Germline CDR1 reads LGHNA; CDR2 reads YNFKEQ. Between the trimmed V and J ends, which lost 0 bases and 4 bases, there was a span of 10 bases. This CDR3 is 14 amino acids long. CDR3 coding DNA: TGTGCCAGCAGCCAAGAGGCCAGGGCGTACGAGCAGTACTTC. It specifies CASSQEARAYEQYF.

The CDR3 reads CASSIPAGARDEQFF. In nucleotides, the CDR3 is TGTGCCAGTAGTATCCCAGCGGGTGCGCGCGATGAGCAGTTCTTC. The chain uses TRBV19 and TRBJ2-1; tentative D call: TRBD2 (6 bases). The CDR3 runs to 15 residues. Trimming stripped 3 bases from V and 8 bases from J, with 17 bases between. CDR1 and CDR2 from the germline V gene are LNHDA and SQIVND (reference sequence). Supplemented by reference TRBV19 and TRBJ2-1, the full variable domain reads DGGITQSPKYLFRKEGQNVTLSCEQNLNHDAMYWYRQDPGQGLRLIYYSQIVNDFQKGDIAEGYSVSREKKESFPLTVTSAQKNPTAFYLCASSIPAGARDEQFFGPGTRLTVL.

The chain couples TRBV9 to TRBJ2-1; 11 bases are a match to TRBD2. V trimming: 2 bases; J trimming: 3 bases; junction bases outside the gene matches: 7. The germline V gene encodes CDR1 SGDLS and CDR2 YYNGEE. The CDR3 extends over 17 amino acids. This CDR3 reads CASSVKPGLADYNEQFF. Written as DNA, the CDR3 is TGTGCCAGCAGCGTTAAACCGGGACTAGCGGACTACAATGAGCAGTTCTTC.

The chain uses TRBV5-6 and TRBJ1-4; D is perhaps TRBD1 (6 bases). The germline CDR1 and CDR2 sequences are SGHDT and YYEEEE. The V end lost 0 bases, the J end lost 8 bases, and 14 bases lay between the germline ends. There are 15 residues in the CDR3. The CDR3 DNA follows: TGTGCCAGCAGCTTGGGCGCAGGGGTATACGAAAAACTGTTTTTT. This encodes CASSLGAGVYEKLFF.

This clone showed up just once. The chain links TRBV7-8 to TRBJ2-7; possible D gene TRBD2, 5 bases. Germline V gives CDR1 SGHVS, CDR2 FQNEAQ. The CDR3 runs to 14 residues. Trimming cost V 1 base and J 6 bases, with 13 bases left between them. The CDR3 loop reads CASSLVRGWGEQYF. The CDR3 DNA is TGTGCCAGCAGCTTAGTTCGGGGTTGGGGCGAGCAGTACTTC.

The chain recombines TRBV30 with TRBJ2-2; TRBD2 might be the D (6 bases). Looked up from germline, CDR1 is GTSNPN and CDR2 is SVGIG (reference sequence). V was cut by 3 bases and J by 6 bases, with 11 bases left in between. This CDR3 is 13 amino acids long. CDR3 sequence (DNA): TGTGCCTGGAGCGGGAGTCGAGCCGGGGAGCTGTTTTTT. Translation gives CAWSGSRAGELFF. Based on the CDR3 plus reference TRBV30 and TRBJ2-2, the full variable domain is SQTIHQWPATLVQPVGSPLSLECTVEGTSNPNLYWYRQAAGRGLQLLFYSVGIGQISSEVPQNLSASRPQDRQFILSSKKLLLSDSGFYLCAWSGSRAGELFFGEGSRLTVL.

This clone was recorded once. This chain uses TRBV4-1 with TRBJ2-3, with 7 bases lining up with TRBD2. The CDR3 has 14 residues. The V gene end was trimmed by 4 bases and the J gene end by 2 bases; junction bases not matched to a gene: 3. Germline-derived CDR1 and CDR2 are MGHRA and YSYEKL. CDR3 residues: CASSLREFTDTQYF. CDR3 sequence (DNA): TGCGCCAGCAGCCTGCGGGAGTTCACAGATACGCAGTATTTT.

The chain joins TRBV6-5 to TRBJ2-7, with 8 bases fitting TRBD2. This CDR3 comprises 15 residues. CDR1 is MNHEY and CDR2 is SVGAGI in the germline V gene. V was clipped by 3 bases and J by 2 bases; unmatched bases: 6. In DNA, the CDR3 is TGTGCCAGCAGTTATTCCGGGAGGGCCGCCTACGAGCAGTACTTC. Its protein is CASSYSGRAAYEQYF.

The CDR3 spells CASMGPVKQYF. CDR3 nucleotides: TGTGCCAGCATGGGGCCCGTCAAGCAGTACTTC. The rearrangement links TRBV6-1 to TRBJ2-7, with D possibly matching TRBD1 (5 bases). V was pared by 7 bases and J by 8 bases, with 12 bases between. The CDR3 sequence is 11 residues long. Germline assignment: CDR1 MNHNS and CDR2 SASEGT.

The V and J genes are TRBV9 and TRBJ2-1; no clear D gene. This CDR3 has 14 amino acids. V dropped 0 bases and J dropped 2 bases, with 6 bases sitting between them. CDR1 is SGDLS, CDR2 YYNGEE, per germline. CDR3 DNA sequence: TGTGCCAGCAGCGTAGAACTGGCCTACAATGAGCAGTTCTTC. It encodes CASSVELAYNEQFF.

The chain couples TRBV9 to TRBJ2-7, with TRBD2 matching over 7 bases. The V segment lost 2 bases and the J segment 2 bases; nucleotides outside the gene matches: 7. Germline CDR1 and CDR2: SGDLS and YYNGEE. There are 15 residues in the CDR3. CDR3 DNA sequence: TGTGCCAGCAGCGTCGGCGGGAGTATGCCCTACGAGCAGTACTTC. As protein: CASSVGGSMPYEQYF.

The rearrangement joins TRBV28 to TRBJ2-7; 7 bases map to TRBD1. CDR1 and CDR2 (germline): MDHEN, SYDVKM. V lost 3 bases, J lost 0 bases, and 2 bases stayed unmatched. The CDR3 runs to 14 residues. CDR3 nucleotide sequence: TGTGCCAGCAGTTTCGACAGGGCCTCCTACGAGCAGTACTTC. Translated: CASSFDRASYEQYF.

This chain uses TRBV7-8 with TRBJ2-4; D is perhaps TRBD2 (6 bases). The germline V gene has CDR1 SGHVS and CDR2 FQNEAQ. V lost 2 bases and J 0 bases, leaving 11 bases between the germline ends. The CDR3 covers 16 residues. In DNA, the CDR3 is TGTGCCAGCAGCTTACCACTCGGGAGAGCCAAAAACATTCAGTACTTC. Translated, it gives CASSLPLGRAKNIQYF. Looking up the rest from reference TRBV7-8 and TRBJ2-4 gives the full variable domain: GAGVSQSPRYKVAKRGQDVALRCDPISGHVSLFWYQQALGQGPEFLTYFQNEAQLDKSGLPSDRFFAERPEGSVSTLKIQRTQQEDSAVYLCASSLPLGRAKNIQYFGAGTRLSVL.

The chain couples TRBV6-4 to TRBJ2-5, with 9 bases that match TRBD1. Germline V lookup: CDR1 MRHNA, CDR2 SNTAGT. Trimming at V came to 10 bases and at J to 5 bases, leaving 14 bases not matched to a gene. The CDR3 has 15 amino acids. In DNA form, the CDR3 reads TGTGCCAACGCAACCGGGACAGGGTGTGGCGAGACCCAGTACTTC. Translation: CANATGTGCGETQYF.

The V gene is TRBV18, the J gene TRBJ1-5; 7 nucleotides align to TRBD1. The J segment lost 7 bases and the V segment lost 6 bases, leaving 12 bases of the junction unmatched. There are 15 residues in the CDR3. Per germline, CDR1 KGHSH and CDR2 LQKENI. The chain's CDR3 is CASSPGGGPGQPQHF. The CDR3 DNA reads TGTGCCAGCTCCCCAGGAGGGGGCCCGGGACAGCCCCAGCATTTT.

CDR3 protein: CASSDGTGVGSPLHF. The CDR3 region has the DNA TGTGCCAGCAGTGATGGGACAGGGGTAGGGTCACCCCTCCACTTT. V usage is TRBV6-4 and J usage is TRBJ1-6; TRBD1 agrees at 10 bases. Germline V gene data show CDR1 as MRHNA and CDR2 as SNTAGT. The V segment lost 3 bases and the J segment 10 bases; nucleotides outside the gene matches: 6. CDR3 length: 15 amino acids.

V and J are TRBV4-1 and TRBJ2-1; 10 bases align to TRBD2. V was clipped by 4 bases and J by 5 bases; unmatched bases: 8. Per the germline V gene, CDR1 is MGHRA and CDR2 is YSYEKL. The CDR3 runs to 16 residues. CDR3 coding DNA: TGCGCCAGCAGCCTGTTTCTAGCGGGAGCGGACAATGAGCAGTTCTTC. Translating gives CASSLFLAGADNEQFF.

This clone was observed once. The V and J genes are TRBV9 and TRBJ2-3; TRBD2 agrees at 9 bases. J gave up 2 bases and V 3 bases, and 4 bases lay outside the gene matches. The V gene's germline CDR1 is SGDLS and CDR2 YYNGEE. The CDR3 consists of 15 residues. DNA of the CDR3: TGTGCCAGCAGCGCCTTAGCGGGAGACACAGATACGCAGTATTTT. Amino acids: CASSALAGDTDTQYF.

The V and J genes are TRBV5-1 and TRBJ2-7, with a possible D match to TRBD1 (6 bases). Germline V gives CDR1 SGHRS, CDR2 YFSETQ. Between the trimmed V and J ends, which lost 0 bases and 3 bases, there was a span of 13 bases. This CDR3 spans 15 amino acids. CDR3 nucleotides: TGCGCCAGCAGCTTGGACAGGGCCCTAGGCTACGAGCAGTACTTC. It codes for CASSLDRALGYEQYF.

CDR3 bases: TGTGCCAGCAGCAGGGGCGCCTTTTACGAGCAGTACTTC. It codes for CASSRGAFYEQYF. This rearrangement joins TRBV27 to TRBJ2-7; D might be TRBD1 (6 bases). Germline V gene sequence: CDR1 MNHEY, CDR2 SMNVEV (reference sequence). Trimming removed 6 bases at V and 4 bases at J, with 13 bases between. The CDR3 is 13 residues long.

This chain links TRBV6-1 with TRBJ2-2; D not certain. With 6 bases removed from V and 6 bases from J, the gap between germline ends came to 11 bases. The germline gives CDR1 MNHNS, CDR2 SASEGT. This CDR3 is built from 13 residues. In DNA form, the CDR3 reads TGTGCCAGCAGCACCCGGGTGGCCGGGGAGCTGTTTTTT. Protein: CASSTRVAGELFF.

This clone showed up just a few times. The genes are TRBV2 and TRBJ2-3; 9 bases map to TRBD2. This CDR3 spans 13 amino acids. Trimming removed 11 bases from V and 7 bases from J; junction bases left unmatched: 10. In germline, CDR1 is SNHLY, CDR2 FYNNEI. CDR3 loop: CAGAGLAGHTQYF. The CDR3, as DNA: TGTGCCGGAGCTGGGCTAGCGGGACATACGCAGTATTTT.

The chain links TRBV7-9 to TRBJ2-7; D is possibly TRBD2 (5 bases). Deletions cut 4 bases from V and 6 bases from J, with 13 bases between. The CDR3 is 13 amino acids. In germline, CDR1 is SEHNR, CDR2 FQNEAQ (reference sequence). In nucleotides, the CDR3 is TGTGCCAGCAGCTACCCGGACGGGGTCGAGCAGTACTTC. Protein sequence: CASSYPDGVEQYF.

The J gene is TRBJ1-2, the V gene TRBV7-3; TRBD1 agrees at 9 bases. From germline, CDR1 is SGHTA and CDR2 FQGTGA. V lost 5 bases and J lost 0; bases outside the gene matches: 13. The CDR3 spans 18 residues. CDR3 sequence (DNA): TGTGCCAGCAGCCCGGAAGGGACAGGGAAAAAAACTAACTATGGCTACACCTTC. It is translated as CASSPEGTGKKTNYGYTF.

The gene calls are TRBV5-1 and TRBJ2-5; TRBD2 aligns across 11 bases. V lost 4 bases and J lost 5; bases outside the gene matches: 16. The CDR3 contains 18 residues. Germline V gives CDR1 SGHRS, CDR2 YFSETQ. The CDR3 nucleotides are TGCGCCAGCAGCGGTGGACTAGCGGGCTTCTTGTTCGGGGAGACCCAGTACTTC. Translated: CASSGGLAGFLFGETQYF.

This sequence joins TRBV6-1 and TRBJ1-2, with D perhaps matching TRBD1 (5 bases). The CDR3 is made up of 14 amino acids. Germline V gene lookup returns CDR1 MNHNS and CDR2 SASEGT. Trimming shortened V by 3 bases and J by 6 bases, and 14 bases separated the two germline ends. The CDR3 DNA is TGTGCCAGCAGTGAGGGCAGGGAAACGAATGGCTACACCTTC. Amino acid sequence: CASSEGRETNGYTF.

This clone has just a few counts. V gene TRBV11-3 combines with J gene TRBJ2-2, with TRBD1 matching over 12 bases. With V trimmed by 3 bases and J by 6 bases, 8 bases remained unmatched. Germline CDR1 reads SGHNT; CDR2 reads YENEEA. The length of the CDR3 is 17 residues. The CDR3 loop is CASSLFPGQGASGELFF. In DNA form, the CDR3 reads TGTGCCAGCAGCTTGTTCCCGGGACAGGGGGCGTCCGGGGAGCTGTTTTTT.

This clone was seen just once. V and J are TRBV28 and TRBJ1-2; 7 bases agree with TRBD1. V shed 5 bases, J shed 8 bases, and the junction held 8 bases outside the gene matches. Germline V gene lookup returns CDR1 MDHEN and CDR2 SYDVKM. The CDR3 loop spans 13 amino acids. The CDR3 DNA sequence: TGTGCCAGCAGTCCCCGGGACAGAGTGGGCTACACCTTC. Translation gives CASSPRDRVGYTF.

This rearrangement joins TRBV15 to TRBJ2-1; the match to TRBD2 covers 8 bases. V lost 0 bases, J lost 8 bases, and 9 bases stayed unmatched. The V gene's germline CDR1 is LNHNV and CDR2 YYDKDF (reference sequence). CDR3 length: 16 amino acids. CDR3 region: CATSRDSSGRPHEQFF. The CDR3 coding sequence is TGTGCCACCAGCAGAGATTCCAGCGGGAGACCCCATGAGCAGTTCTTC.